The 26 T cell receptor beta chains below all came from one sample that was sequenced in a study of T-cell memory formation after mild COVID-19. MiXCR, run by TCRdb on the 5' RACE reads, gives a single entry per CDR3 protein. The data contain approximately 44,000 distinct CDR3 sequences, under 7.5% of them singletons. The sample comprised PBMCs or a T cell subset sorted from them (not recorded which). These TCRs come from a man in his late teens or twenties who had mild COVID-19 (a few samples of this study predate the infection). Cell type and time point are not known.

The genes are TRBV2 and TRBJ2-1; the match to TRBD1 covers 10 bases. CDR1 and CDR2 from the germline V gene are SNHLY and FYNNEI. V lost 6 bases and J lost 4; bases outside the gene matches: 6. The CDR3 loop spans 15 amino acids. As DNA, the CDR3 is TGTGCCAGCAGCGGGACAGGGGTTCATTACAATGAGCAGTTCTTC. Encoded protein: CASSGTGVHYNEQFF.

This clonotype was picked up a small number of times. The V gene is TRBV12-3 or TRBV12-4, the J gene TRBJ2-7; 8 positions agree with TRBD1. V shed 6 bases and J 6 bases; nucleotides not matched to a gene: 13. This CDR3 comprises 15 residues. CDR3 nucleotides: TGTGCCAGCAGCGCCATAGGACAGGGCGTAACCGAGCAGTACTTC. Translated, it gives CASSAIGQGVTEQYF.

This clonotype turned up a few times. CDR3 nucleotides: TGTGCCAGCAGTTCCCTAGCGGGGGAACAAGAGACCCAGTACTTC. This gives the protein CASSSLAGEQETQYF. The rearrangement links TRBV12-3 or TRBV12-4 to TRBJ2-5; 10 positions agree with TRBD2. J was trimmed by 2 bases and V by 4 bases; bases with no gene match: 4. The CDR3 contains 15 residues.

This clonotype was picked up one time. The chain recombines TRBV2 with TRBJ1-4, with D possibly being TRBD1 (5 bases). Looked up from germline, CDR1 is SNHLY and CDR2 is FYNNEI. V was trimmed by 6 bases and J by 5 bases, leaving 10 bases between them. This CDR3 region has 13 residues. CDR3 DNA sequence: TGTGCCAGCAGACGGGGCGAAAATGAAAAACTGTTTTTT. Translation: CASRRGENEKLFF.

Judged by abundance, this clonotype is medium-sized (0.01 to 0.1%). V is TRBV7-9 and J is TRBJ2-2; 7 nucleotides agree with TRBD1. J lost 4 bases, V lost 3 bases, and 2 bases had no gene match. The CDR3 spans 14 residues. Germline loops: CDR1 SEHNR, CDR2 FQNEAQ (reference sequence). CDR3 nucleotide sequence: TGTGCCAGCAGCTTCGGGACAGCCACCGGGGAGCTGTTTTTT. It is translated as CASSFGTATGELFF.

The V gene is TRBV27, the J gene TRBJ1-1; D is uncertain. V was clipped by 9 bases and J by 0 bases, with 11 bases between them. The CDR3 is 13 residues long. Germline CDR1 MNHEY, CDR2 SMNVEV (reference sequence). The CDR3 loop reads CASRDDVNTEAFF. The CDR3 DNA follows: TGTGCCAGTCGGGATGATGTGAACACTGAAGCTTTCTTT.

The chain employs TRBV5-5 and TRBJ1-3, with no clear D. Germline V gene lookup returns CDR1 SGHKS and CDR2 YYEKEE (reference sequence). The V end was cut by 1 base, the J end by 3 bases, with 5 bases between. This CDR3 comprises 13 residues. The DNA of the CDR3 is TGTGCCAGCAGCTTGTTCAGTGGAAACACCATATATTTT. Translation: CASSLFSGNTIYF.

CDR3 loop: CATSDAGTSGGAYNEQFF. The CDR3 DNA reads as TGTGCCACCAGTGATGCCGGGACTAGCGGGGGGGCCTACAATGAGCAGTTCTTC. The chain recombines TRBV24-1 with TRBJ2-1, with 16 bases aligning to TRBD2. This CDR3 is built from 18 residues. With 3 bases clipped from V and 2 bases from J, the junction kept 3 bases outside the gene matches. Germline CDR1 is KGHDR and CDR2 is SFDVKD.

The rearrangement links TRBV30 to TRBJ1-5; D unclear. The CDR3 length is 15 residues. Trimming took off 2 bases at V and 0 bases at J, with 11 bases between the two ends. Germline-derived CDR1 and CDR2 are GTSNPN and SVGIG (reference sequence). The chain's CDR3 is CAWSSYRSSNQPQHF. The CDR3 DNA follows: TGTGCCTGGAGTAGCTACCGGTCTAGCAATCAGCCCCAGCATTTT.

This clonotype appeared a few times. In DNA form, the CDR3 reads TGTGCCAGCAGCTCCACGGGCCTTCCCCAGCATTTT. This encodes CASSSTGLPQHF. The chain joins TRBV7-2 to TRBJ1-5; D ambiguous. Trimming took off 4 bases at V and 10 bases at J, with 11 bases between the two ends. CDR1 and CDR2 from the germline V gene are SGHTA and FQGNSA. The CDR3 runs to 12 residues.

This chain joins TRBV20-1 and TRBJ2-4; D is possibly TRBD1 (5 bases). The CDR3 spans 13 residues. The germline gives CDR1 DFQATT, CDR2 SNEGSKA (reference sequence). With 4 bases removed from V and 1 base from J, the gap between germline ends came to 8 bases. CDR3 amino acids: CSAIRVAKNIQYF. DNA of the CDR3: TGCAGTGCTATCAGGGTTGCCAAAAACATTCAGTACTTC.

The V call is TRBV9, the J call TRBJ2-1; tentative D call: TRBD2 (5 bases). Per germline, CDR1 SGDLS and CDR2 YYNGEE. CDR3 size: 15 residues. Trimming stripped 0 bases from V and 1 base from J, with 8 bases between. The CDR3 sequence: CASSVGTRSYNEQFF. The CDR3 region has the DNA TGTGCCAGCAGCGTAGGGACTCGTTCCTACAATGAGCAGTTCTTC.

This clonotype showed up just a few times. The J gene is TRBJ1-4, the V gene TRBV7-2; no firm D call. Per the germline V gene, CDR1 is SGHTA and CDR2 is FQGNSA. V was trimmed by 6 bases and J by 6 bases, leaving 5 bases between them. This CDR3 has 11 amino acids. CDR3 region: CASREHEKLFF. The DNA for the CDR3 is TGTGCCAGCAGGGAACATGAAAAACTGTTTTTT. The whole variable domain, remainder taken from reference TRBV7-2 and TRBJ1-4, is GAGVSQSPSNKVTEKGKDVELRCDPISGHTALYWYRQSLGQGLEFLIYFQGNSAPDKSGLPSDRFSAERTGGSVSTLTIQRTQQEDSAVYLCASREHEKLFFGSGTQLSVL.

This clonotype was seen repeatedly, ten times or more. The chain is built from TRBV20-1 and TRBJ2-2, with 11 bases aligning to TRBD2. The J segment lost 3 bases and the V segment lost 5 bases, leaving 8 bases of the junction unmatched. The CDR3 consists of 16 residues. Germline lookup yields CDR1 DFQATT and CDR2 SNEGSKA (reference sequence). The CDR3 DNA reads as TGCAGTGCTTCCCCTACTAGCGGGGGTTACACCGGGGAGCTGTTTTTT. This encodes CSASPTSGGYTGELFF.

This clonotype was seen many times. The chain joins TRBV12-3 or TRBV12-4 to TRBJ2-3, with D maybe TRBD1 (6 bases). This CDR3 has 14 residues. V lost 3 bases to trimming and J lost 4 bases, with 11 bases between them. The DNA for the CDR3 is TGTGCCAGCAGTTTTCGAGGGGGAGCAGATACGCAGTATTTT. This translates into CASSFRGGADTQYF.

In its sample, this clonotype was seen a few times. This rearrangement joins TRBV12-5 to TRBJ2-1; no clear D. The CDR3 runs to 13 residues. The V gene lost 6 bases and the J gene lost 0 bases, with 6 bases spanning the gap. CDR1 LGHNT and CDR2 FRNRAP come from the germline V gene. The CDR3 DNA sequence: TGTGCTAGTGGAATGAGCTCCTACAATGAGCAGTTCTTC. This codes for CASGMSSYNEQFF.

The chain is built from TRBV30 and TRBJ1-5; 9 nucleotides line up with TRBD1. With V trimmed by 5 bases and J by 7 bases, 3 bases remained unmatched. This CDR3 contains 12 residues. CDR1 is GTSNPN, CDR2 SVGIG, per germline (reference sequence). This CDR3 reads CAWDRGKQPQHF. CDR3 in DNA: TGTGCCTGGGACAGGGGGAAGCAGCCCCAGCATTTT.

The J gene is TRBJ1-2, the V gene TRBV20-1, with 7 bases aligning to TRBD1. CDR3 length: 14 amino acids. Germline V gene sequence: CDR1 DFQATT, CDR2 SNEGSKA (reference sequence). V lost 4 bases to trimming and J lost 5 bases; unmatched junction nucleotides: 10. The CDR3 DNA follows: TGCAGTGCTACTAGACAGGGTAAAGGGTATGGCTACACCTTC. Translated, it gives CSATRQGKGYGYTF.

This clonotype has a handful of counts. The CDR3, as DNA: TGTGCCAGCAGGGCGTCTAGCGGGGGTCTGTTGGAGCAGTTCTTC. Translation: CASRASSGGLLEQFF. The chain is built from TRBV2 and TRBJ2-1, with TRBD2 matching over 10 bases. This CDR3 contains 15 residues. CDR1 is SNHLY, CDR2 FYNNEI, per germline. After removal of 6 bases from V and 10 bases from J, the junction contained 12 bases not matched to a gene.

J is TRBJ1-2 and V is TRBV10-3, with TRBD1 matching 7 bases. Germline CDR1 reads ENHRY; CDR2 reads SYGVKD. The V and J ends lost 6 bases and 6 bases, in that order; junction bases with no gene match: 7. The CDR3 has 13 amino acids. The DNA of the CDR3 is TGTGCCATCAGCGGCACAGGGGACCATGGCTACACCTTC. This gives the protein CAISGTGDHGYTF.

This clonotype is medium-sized. The chain is built from TRBV7-9 and TRBJ2-5; D is tentatively TRBD1 or TRBD2 (5 bases each). The CDR3 has 14 residues. The germline V gene has CDR1 SEHNR and CDR2 FQNEAQ (reference sequence). V shed 3 bases and J shed 2 bases, with 10 bases lying between them. The CDR3 loop reads CASSLGTSQETQYF. CDR3 bases: TGTGCCAGCAGCTTGGGGACGTCGCAAGAGACCCAGTACTTC.

Ten or more counts support this clonotype. The chain employs TRBV20-1 and TRBJ1-4, with TRBD1 matching over 7 bases. The CDR3 is 14 residues long. V trimming: 5 bases; J trimming: 8 bases; junction bases outside the gene matches: 11. Germline V gene lookup returns CDR1 DFQATT and CDR2 SNEGSKA (reference sequence). Here the CDR3 reads CSARDRVRGEKLFF. For the CDR3, the DNA is TGCAGTGCTCGTGACAGGGTTAGAGGGGAAAAACTGTTTTTT.

This clonotype has a count of ten or more. The chain links TRBV7-9 to TRBJ1-1; D call uncertain. Trimming left V 5 bases short and J 4 bases short, with 17 bases between. The CDR3 has 15 residues. CDR1 is SEHNR and CDR2 is FQNEAQ in the germline V gene (reference sequence). Here the CDR3 reads CASSPKIRVGTEAFF. In nucleotides, the CDR3 is TGTGCCAGCAGCCCAAAAATCCGAGTAGGCACTGAAGCTTTCTTT.

This clonotype appeared a few times. The chain uses TRBV5-1 and TRBJ2-7, with 7 positions matching TRBD1. Unmatched junction bases numbered 5, after V lost 0 bases and J lost 5 bases. The CDR3 sequence is 14 residues long. Germline V gene data show CDR1 as SGHRS and CDR2 as YFSETQ. The CDR3, as DNA: TGCGCCAGCAGCTTGGGGATAGACAGGGACGAGCAGTACGTC. This codes for CASSLGIDRDEQYV.

This clonotype was recorded a few times. This sequence joins TRBV7-6 and TRBJ2-3; 9 bases align to TRBD2. The V gene end was trimmed by 1 base and the J gene end by 3 bases; junction bases not matched to a gene: 5. The germline V gene has CDR1 SGHVS and CDR2 FNYEAQ. The CDR3 has 16 amino acids. The CDR3 bases are TGTGCCAGCAGCTTAGTCCCTAGCGGGGTAACAGATACGCAGTATTTT. It specifies CASSLVPSGVTDTQYF.

This clonotype was counted between two and nine times. The chain has TRBV4-1 and TRBJ1-2; TRBD1 is a possible D gene (5 bases). Trimming removed 4 bases at V and 2 bases at J, with 14 bases between. The length of the CDR3 is 15 residues. Germline-derived CDR1 and CDR2 are MGHRA and YSYEKL. The CDR3 DNA reads TGCGCCAGCAGCCTCGGACAAGTTTTAAACTATGGCTACACCTTC. This encodes CASSLGQVLNYGYTF.